This T cell receptor beta chain was obtained from a study of cytotoxic CD8 clonotypes in ibrutinib-treated CLL. Study-level findings and limits: Clonality increased at ibrutinib response and stayed stable in sustained remission. At progression, however, it fell back toward baseline. Public clonotypes proved infrequent, and on treatment they shrank or remained steady.

This clone was counted only a few times. The antigen remains undetermined. The germline CDR1 and CDR2 sequences are LNHDA and SQIVND (reference sequence). The CDR3 spans 16 residues. The V and J ends lost 2 bases and 5 bases, in that order; junction bases with no gene match: 11. TCRdb keeps only in-frame clones here, not all; method: immunoSEQ multiplex PCR. This sample has about 80,000 clones, with roughly 77% found just once. V gene TRBV19 combines with J gene TRBJ1-2; 7 bases align to TRBD1. This specimen consisted of PBMCs, obtained after 12 months of ibrutinib treatment. This clonotype originated in a human donor with chronic lymphocytic leukemia. This CDR3 is CASSISPGTAPYGYTF. In nucleotides, the CDR3 is TGTGCCAGTAGTATATCCCCCGGGACAGCGCCGTATGGCTACACCTTC.